Shown below are 29 T cell receptor beta chains from a single sample sequenced in a study of blood T cell repertoires in COVID-19. Repertoires were generated with immunoSEQ multiplex PCR, while TCRdb's copy carries only in-frame clones and drops some. The sample yields tens of thousands of clones, about 90% seen once. Sequenced material: peripheral blood. These receptors all come from a human donor with active COVID-19. The donor label of this sample is uncertain.

In this sample, this clone turned up a few times. The rearrangement joins TRBV24-1 to TRBJ2-2; perhaps TRBD2 as D (5 bases). The CDR3 covers 14 residues. CDR1 is KGHDR, CDR2 SFDVKD, per germline. Trimming took 4 bases from V and 7 from J, leaving 12 bases between them. In DNA form, the CDR3 reads TGTGCCACCAGTGAGAAACGGGGTGGCGGGGAGCTGTTTTTT. This sequence encodes CATSEKRGGGELFF.

The chain uses TRBV18 and TRBJ2-5; tentative D call: TRBD2 (6 bases). CDR3 length equals 14 residues. The V gene lost 2 bases and the J gene lost 4 bases, with 11 bases spanning the gap. The germline gives CDR1 KGHSH, CDR2 LQKENI. CDR3 loop: CASSPGLLRETQYF. In nucleotides, the CDR3 is TGTGCCAGCTCACCAGGACTATTGAGAGAGACCCAGTACTTC.

This sequence joins TRBV4-1 and TRBJ2-2; 11 bases fit TRBD1. Trimming took 0 bases from V and 0 from J; bases not matched to a gene: 0. This CDR3 is 17 amino acids long. From germline, CDR1 is MGHRA and CDR2 YSYEKL. This CDR3 reads CASSQEGQGANTGELFF. The CDR3 DNA sequence: TGCGCCAGCAGCCAAGAGGGACAGGGGGCGAACACCGGGGAGCTGTTTTTT.

This chain links TRBV10-3 with TRBJ2-7, with D maybe TRBD1 (6 bases). The CDR3 extends over 14 amino acids. Per the germline V gene, CDR1 is ENHRY and CDR2 is SYGVKD. Trimming stripped 10 bases from V and 0 bases from J, with 16 bases between. CDR3 nucleotide sequence: TGTGCCACCGCAGGGGACGAAAGCTCCTACGAGCAGTACTTC. Translating it yields CATAGDESSYEQYF.

This rearrangement joins TRBV18 to TRBJ2-7, with D tentatively TRBD2 (6 bases). Germline CDR1 reads KGHSH; CDR2 reads LQKENI. The CDR3 is made up of 14 amino acids. The V end lost 8 bases, the J end lost 4 bases, and 18 bases lay between the germline ends. CDR3 sequence: CASRPGTGEYEQYF. The DNA for the CDR3 is TGTGCCAGCCGACCGGGGACGGGGGAATACGAGCAGTACTTC.

Only a few counts were recorded for this clone. The V call is TRBV7-9, the J call TRBJ1-1; TRBD1 agrees at 8 bases. V shed 5 bases, J shed 2 bases, and the junction held 10 bases outside the gene matches. In germline, CDR1 is SEHNR, CDR2 FQNEAQ (reference sequence). This CDR3 contains 16 residues. The CDR3 reads CASSEQGVRGNTEAFF. The CDR3 DNA follows: TGTGCCAGCAGCGAACAGGGGGTGCGTGGCAACACTGAAGCTTTCTTT. Together with reference TRBV7-9 and TRBJ1-1, the CDR3 gives the full variable domain: DTGVSQNPRHKITKRGQNVTFRCDPISEHNRLYWYRQTLGQGPEFLTYFQNEAQLEKSRLLSDRFSAERPKGSFSTLEIQRTEQGDSAMYLCASSEQGVRGNTEAFFGQGTRLTVV.

V usage is TRBV12-5 and J usage is TRBJ2-1, with 10 positions matching TRBD2. From germline, CDR1 is LGHNT and CDR2 FRNRAP. V shed 6 bases and J 6 bases; nucleotides not matched to a gene: 20. CDR3 length equals 19 residues. The chain's CDR3 is CASGLSAGMGLAGVNEQFF. The CDR3 nucleotides read TGTGCTAGTGGCCTTTCCGCAGGGATGGGGCTAGCGGGAGTCAATGAGCAGTTCTTC.

The sample holds one count of this clone. The chain joins TRBV7-9 to TRBJ2-3, with 10 nucleotides matching TRBD2. This CDR3 is 16 amino acids long. Germline loops: CDR1 SEHNR, CDR2 FQNEAQ (reference sequence). The J segment lost 4 bases and the V segment lost 2 bases, leaving 6 bases of the junction unmatched. DNA of the CDR3: TGTGCCAGCAGCTTAAGGCTAGCGGGAGTCGCAGATACGCAGTATTTT. This codes for CASSLRLAGVADTQYF. Filled out from reference TRBV7-9 and TRBJ2-3, the complete variable domain reads DTGVSQNPRHKITKRGQNVTFRCDPISEHNRLYWYRQTLGQGPEFLTYFQNEAQLEKSRLLSDRFSAERPKGSFSTLEIQRTEQGDSAMYLCASSLRLAGVADTQYFGPGTRLTVL.

The gene calls are TRBV3-1 (or the pseudogene TRBV3-2) and TRBJ2-7, with 9 positions matching TRBD2. Germline values: CDR1 LGHDT, CDR2 YNNKEL (reference sequence). This CDR3 has 13 residues. With 5 bases clipped from V and 5 bases from J, the junction kept 4 bases outside the gene matches. The CDR3, as DNA: TGTGCCAGCAGCTTAGCGGGAGTGCACGAGCAGTACTTC. Amino acid sequence: CASSLAGVHEQYF.

V gene TRBV6-5 combines with J gene TRBJ2-7; perhaps TRBD2 as D (6 bases). With 8 bases removed from V and 3 bases from J, the gap between germline ends came to 14 bases. Germline-derived CDR1 and CDR2 are MNHEY and SVGAGI. This CDR3 is 13 amino acids long. CDR3 residues: CASHKLSGYEQYF. CDR3 bases: TGTGCCAGCCATAAACTTAGCGGCTACGAGCAGTACTTC.

This sequence joins TRBV7-9 and TRBJ2-3; 7 positions match TRBD1. CDR1 and CDR2 from the germline V gene are SEHNR and FQNEAQ (reference sequence). This CDR3 comprises 16 residues. After removal of 8 bases from V and 3 bases from J, the junction contained 14 bases not matched to a gene. The CDR3 is CASLRQGKVETDTQYF. The CDR3, as DNA: TGTGCCAGCTTACGACAGGGTAAAGTGGAAACAGATACGCAGTATTTT.

Here the CDR3 reads CASSRGSQETQYF. In DNA, the CDR3 is TGTGCCAGCAGCCGGGGCAGTCAAGAGACCCAGTACTTC. The chain has TRBV4-2 and TRBJ2-5, with D maybe TRBD1 (5 bases). V dropped 4 bases and J dropped 2 bases, with 8 bases sitting between them. Germline-derived CDR1 and CDR2 are LGHNA and YNFKEQ. The CDR3 spans 13 residues.

The CDR3 region is CASSQDGTTSYEQYF. Written as DNA, the CDR3 is TGCGCCAGCAGCCAAGATGGGACTACCTCCTACGAGCAGTACTTC. The J gene is TRBJ2-7, the V gene TRBV4-1; 7 nucleotides match TRBD2. Looked up from germline, CDR1 is MGHRA and CDR2 is YSYEKL. Germline trimming cut 0 bases from V and 0 bases from J; bases unmatched to any gene: 2. This CDR3 spans 15 amino acids.

The rearrangement uses TRBV5-5 and TRBJ2-3; TRBD1 matches 8 bases. This CDR3 is built from 16 residues. CDR1 SGHKS and CDR2 YYEKEE come from the germline V gene (reference sequence). V gave up 4 bases and J gave up 1 base; unmatched junction bases: 8. The CDR3 DNA follows: TGTGCCAGCAGCCTAGGGACAGGAGGTCGCACAGATACGCAGTATTTT. It specifies CASSLGTGGRTDTQYF.

DNA of the CDR3: TGTGCCAGCAGTGTTAACCGGGACAGCCTACTTCCCCAGTATTTT. As protein: CASSVNRDSLLPQYF. The gene calls are TRBV6-4 and TRBJ2-3; 7 bases are a match to TRBD1. This CDR3 comprises 15 residues. J was trimmed by 12 bases and V by 4 bases; bases with no gene match: 16. The V gene's germline CDR1 is MRHNA and CDR2 SNTAGT.

This chain uses TRBV28 with TRBJ2-7; 8 nucleotides agree with TRBD1. CDR1 is MDHEN and CDR2 is SYDVKM in the germline V gene. Losses at the gene ends were 6 bases for V and 2 bases for J; bases not matched to a gene: 0. CDR3 length: 12 amino acids. CDR3 amino acids: CASRQGAYEQYF. The CDR3 region has the DNA TGTGCCAGCAGACAGGGGGCCTACGAGCAGTACTTC.

This chain uses TRBV28 with TRBJ1-2, with 8 positions matching TRBD1. Germline assignment: CDR1 MDHEN and CDR2 SYDVKM. The CDR3 runs to 15 residues. Unmatched junction bases numbered 7, after V lost 4 bases and J lost 3 bases. The CDR3 loop is CASSSGGTGDYGYTF. The DNA of the CDR3 is TGTGCCAGCAGTTCAGGCGGGACAGGAGACTATGGCTACACCTTC.

This chain joins TRBV24-1 and TRBJ2-3; D might be TRBD1 (5 bases). Germline loops: CDR1 KGHDR, CDR2 SFDVKD. There are 13 residues in the CDR3. V was shortened by 7 bases and J by 2 bases, with 9 bases between the two germline ends. CDR3 residues: CATRGATTDTQYF. In DNA form, the CDR3 reads TGTGCCACCAGAGGGGCTACCACAGATACGCAGTATTTT.

This clone was recorded only once. The chain uses TRBV19 and TRBJ1-1; 9 nucleotides line up with TRBD1. This CDR3 contains 16 residues. With V trimmed by 5 bases and J by 1 base, 8 bases remained unmatched. Germline V lookup: CDR1 LNHDA, CDR2 SQIVND (reference sequence). Here the CDR3 reads CASSPATGGWNTEAFF. CDR3 in DNA: TGTGCCAGTAGTCCCGCTACAGGGGGCTGGAACACTGAAGCTTTCTTT.

V usage is TRBV6-6 and J usage is TRBJ1-1; TRBD1 is a possible D gene (6 bases). V was cut by 10 bases and J by 3 bases, with 21 bases left in between. Germline CDR1 reads MNHNY; CDR2 reads SVGAGI (reference sequence). The CDR3 length is 15 residues. The CDR3 DNA is TGTGCCACCGAACCACAGGGCGGAATGGACACTGAAGCTTTCTTT. As protein: CATEPQGGMDTEAFF.

This chain links TRBV28 with TRBJ1-2; 10 bases match TRBD1. The V gene end was trimmed by 6 bases and the J gene end by 5 bases; junction bases not matched to a gene: 15. Germline V gene sequence: CDR1 MDHEN, CDR2 SYDVKM. The CDR3 length is 17 residues. The CDR3 spells CASRLSGTGDTLYGYTF. CDR3 nucleotide sequence: TGTGCCAGCAGGCTTTCCGGGACAGGGGATACCTTATATGGCTACACCTTC.

The chain employs TRBV11-2 and TRBJ2-2, with 10 bases matching TRBD1. There are 15 residues in the CDR3. Trimming removed 8 bases from V and 3 bases from J; junction bases left unmatched: 6. Germline lookup yields CDR1 SGHAT and CDR2 FQNNGV. CDR3 nucleotide sequence: TGTGCCAGCCGACAGGGGGCAGAGTACACCGGGGAGCTGTTTTTT. It is translated as CASRQGAEYTGELFF.

The chain carries TRBV30 and TRBJ1-2, with TRBD1 matching over 8 bases. V lost 2 bases and J lost 5; bases outside the gene matches: 7. In germline, CDR1 is GTSNPN, CDR2 SVGIG (reference sequence). The CDR3 is 14 amino acids. CDR3 bases: TGTGCCTGGAGTTATCAGGGGGCGCTTTATGGCTACACCTTC. It translates to CAWSYQGALYGYTF.

The J gene is TRBJ2-5, the V gene TRBV7-9; D is possibly TRBD2 (5 bases). This CDR3 has 14 residues. From germline, CDR1 is SEHNR and CDR2 FQNEAQ (reference sequence). V was shortened by 1 base and J by 5 bases, with 11 bases between the two germline ends. The CDR3 region is CASSLVALGETQYF. The CDR3 DNA reads TGTGCCAGCAGCTTAGTGGCACTAGGCGAGACCCAGTACTTC.

The rearrangement uses TRBV5-4 and TRBJ2-3; possible D gene TRBD1, 6 bases. This CDR3 region has 15 residues. Germline-derived CDR1 and CDR2 are SGHNT and YYREEE (reference sequence). Trimming removed 4 bases from V and 1 base from J, with 13 bases in between. The CDR3 sequence: CASSLTGLGTDTQYF. CDR3 coding DNA: TGTGCCAGCAGCCTGACAGGTTTAGGCACAGATACGCAGTATTTT.

This rearrangement joins TRBV5-1 to TRBJ2-3; 8 nucleotides align to TRBD2. The V gene's germline CDR1 is SGHRS and CDR2 YFSETQ. Unmatched junction bases numbered 10, after V lost 4 bases and J lost 0 bases. The CDR3 consists of 17 residues. DNA for the CDR3: TGCGCCAGCAGCGCAGGGGTTAGCGGGAAGAGCACAGATACGCAGTATTTT. As protein: CASSAGVSGKSTDTQYF. Supplemented by reference TRBV5-1 and TRBJ2-3, the full variable domain reads KAGVTQTPRYLIKTRGQQVTLSCSPISGHRSVSWYQQTPGQGLQFLFEYFSETQRNKGNFPGRFSGRQFSNSRSEMNVSTLELGDSALYLCASSAGVSGKSTDTQYFGPGTRLTVL.

The J gene is TRBJ2-1, the V gene TRBV6-2 or TRBV6-3; 10 nucleotides line up with TRBD2. The CDR3 contains 15 residues. The V and J ends lost 0 bases and 6 bases, in that order; junction bases with no gene match: 2. The V gene's germline CDR1 is MNHEY and CDR2 SVGEGT. The CDR3 is CASSYSASGSNEQFF. The CDR3 coding sequence is TGTGCCAGCAGTTACTCGGCTAGCGGGAGCAATGAGCAGTTCTTC.

This chain uses TRBV14 with TRBJ1-1; no reliable D call. Germline V gives CDR1 SGHDN, CDR2 FVKESK. Trimming took 1 base from V and 10 from J, leaving 7 bases between them. The CDR3 contains 11 residues. CDR3 protein: CASSQGLGAFF. DNA of the CDR3: TGTGCCAGCAGCCAAGGTCTAGGAGCTTTCTTT.

The J gene is TRBJ2-3, the V gene TRBV19, with D possibly matching TRBD1 (5 bases). The CDR3 extends over 16 amino acids. V lost 8 bases to trimming and J lost 0 bases, with 18 bases between them. Looked up from germline, CDR1 is LNHDA and CDR2 is SQIVND (reference sequence). The CDR3 bases are TGTGCCAGTGGTCAGGGCAGACCGACTAGCACAGATACGCAGTATTTT. It translates to CASGQGRPTSTDTQYF.